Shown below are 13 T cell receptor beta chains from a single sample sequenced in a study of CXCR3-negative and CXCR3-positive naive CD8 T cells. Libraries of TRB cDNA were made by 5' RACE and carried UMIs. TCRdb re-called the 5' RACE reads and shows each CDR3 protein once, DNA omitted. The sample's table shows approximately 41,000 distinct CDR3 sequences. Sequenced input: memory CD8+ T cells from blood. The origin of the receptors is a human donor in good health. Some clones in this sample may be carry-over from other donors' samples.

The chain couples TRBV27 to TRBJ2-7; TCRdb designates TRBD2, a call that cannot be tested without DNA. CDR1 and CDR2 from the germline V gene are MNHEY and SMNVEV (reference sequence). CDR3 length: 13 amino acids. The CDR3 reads CASSFTSGSEQYF.

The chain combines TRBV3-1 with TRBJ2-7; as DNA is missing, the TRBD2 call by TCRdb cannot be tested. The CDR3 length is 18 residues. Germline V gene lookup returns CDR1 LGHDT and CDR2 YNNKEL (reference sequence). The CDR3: CASSPRVPVVLADYEQYF.

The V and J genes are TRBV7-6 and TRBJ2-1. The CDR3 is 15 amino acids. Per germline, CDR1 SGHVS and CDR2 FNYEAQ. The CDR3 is CASSGSFTDLNEQFF.

This chain's CDR3 is CASLKGLAGDEQYF. The V call is TRBV28, the J call TRBJ2-7; the D gene TCRdb calls, TRBD2, cannot be checked with no DNA. Germline V lookup: CDR1 MDHEN, CDR2 SYDVKM. This CDR3 region has 14 residues.

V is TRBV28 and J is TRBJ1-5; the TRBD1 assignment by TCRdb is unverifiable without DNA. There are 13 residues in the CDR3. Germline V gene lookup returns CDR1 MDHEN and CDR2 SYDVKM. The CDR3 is CASSLGGTQPQHF. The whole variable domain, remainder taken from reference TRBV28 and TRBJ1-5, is DVKVTQSSRYLVKRTGEKVFLECVQDMDHENMFWYRQDPGLGLRLIYFSYDVKMKEKGDIPEGYSVSREKKERFSLILESASTNQTSMYLCASSLGGTQPQHFGDGTRLSIL.

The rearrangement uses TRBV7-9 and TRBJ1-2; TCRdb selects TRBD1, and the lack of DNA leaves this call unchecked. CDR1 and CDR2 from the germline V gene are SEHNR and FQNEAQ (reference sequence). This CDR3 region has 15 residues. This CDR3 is CASSFHPGQGSDYTF.

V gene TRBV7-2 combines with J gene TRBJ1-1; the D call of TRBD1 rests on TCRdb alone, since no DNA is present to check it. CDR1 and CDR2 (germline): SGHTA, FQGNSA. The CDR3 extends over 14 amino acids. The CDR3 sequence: CASSTRQGNTEAFF.

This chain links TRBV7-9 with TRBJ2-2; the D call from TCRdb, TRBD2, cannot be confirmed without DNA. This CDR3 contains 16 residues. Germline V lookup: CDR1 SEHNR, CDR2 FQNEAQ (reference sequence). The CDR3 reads CASSWSGALNTGELFF.

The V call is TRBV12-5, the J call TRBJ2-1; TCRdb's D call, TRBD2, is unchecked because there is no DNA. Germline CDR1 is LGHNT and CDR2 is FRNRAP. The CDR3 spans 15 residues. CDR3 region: CASGLVFGGRNEQFF.

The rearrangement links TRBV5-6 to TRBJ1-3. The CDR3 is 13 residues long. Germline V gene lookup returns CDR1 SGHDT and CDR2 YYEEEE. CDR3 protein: CASSFTGKNTIYF.

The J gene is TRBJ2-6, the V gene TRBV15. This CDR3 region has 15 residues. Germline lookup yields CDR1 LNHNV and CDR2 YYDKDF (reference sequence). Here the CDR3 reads CATSRVVSGANVLTF.

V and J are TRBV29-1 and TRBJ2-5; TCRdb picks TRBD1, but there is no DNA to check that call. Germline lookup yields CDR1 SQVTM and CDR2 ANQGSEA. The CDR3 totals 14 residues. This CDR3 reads CSVEPGRPLETQYF.

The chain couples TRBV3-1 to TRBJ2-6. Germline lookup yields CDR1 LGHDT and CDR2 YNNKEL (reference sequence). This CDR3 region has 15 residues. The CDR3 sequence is CASSQGVSGANVLTF.